These 5 T cell receptor beta chains share one sample of origin, sequenced in a study of blood T cell repertoires in COVID-19. Data came from immunoSEQ multiplex PCR; TCRdb stores just in-frame clones and leaves some out. The repertoire has more than 75,000 clones, around 80% of them found once; the top ten carry over 9.5%. The specimen was peripheral blood. Source of these receptors: a man between 60 and 75 years old with acute or convalescent COVID-19.

CDR3 in DNA: TGCAGTGCTAGTCCGTCTTCTGAAAAACTGTTTTTT. This gives the protein CSASPSSEKLFF. This chain joins TRBV20-1 and TRBJ1-4; D unresolved. The CDR3 has 12 residues. Per germline, CDR1 DFQATT and CDR2 SNEGSKA (reference sequence). Between the trimmed V and J ends, which lost 3 bases and 7 bases, there was a span of 9 bases.

The J gene is TRBJ2-7, the V gene TRBV6-5; D is undetermined. Germline CDR1 and CDR2: MNHEY and SVGAGI. The length of the CDR3 is 13 residues. V gave up 6 bases and J gave up 3 bases, with 12 bases separating them. The CDR3 loop reads CASRQSINYEQYF. The CDR3 nucleotides are TGTGCCAGCAGACAGTCGATTAACTACGAGCAGTACTTC.

This CDR3 reads CASSLGSNRATNEKLFF. The CDR3 DNA reads TGCGCCAGCAGCTTGGGATCTAACAGGGCAACTAATGAAAAACTGTTTTTT. The chain combines TRBV5-1 with TRBJ1-4; D possibly corresponds to TRBD1 (6 bases). The CDR3 is 17 amino acids. Germline values: CDR1 SGHRS, CDR2 YFSETQ. Trimming removed 0 bases at V and 0 bases at J, with 12 bases between.

With respect to this clone: One end of the junction is discordant with germline, which a read error may explain. The chain links TRBV7-2 to TRBJ2-3; 8 bases agree with TRBD2. Germline CDR1 and CDR2: SGHTA and FQGNSA. The length of the CDR3 is 15 residues. The CDR3 region is CASSLSGESLGLVNF. The CDR3 DNA reads as TGTGCCAGCAGCTTATCGGGGGAGAGTTTGGGACTAGTGAATTTT.

This clone was picked up one time. The chain has TRBV7-2 and TRBJ2-2; D is perhaps TRBD2 (6 bases). Germline V gene lookup returns CDR1 SGHTA and CDR2 FQGNSA. The CDR3 has 16 amino acids. V gave up 5 bases and J gave up 0 bases, with 13 bases separating them. CDR3 bases: TGTGCCAGCAGCCCTCGGGTAGCGGCGAACACCGGGGAGCTGTTTTTT. Translation gives CASSPRVAANTGELFF.